This T cell receptor (beta chain) came from a study of shared clonotypes between healthy human individuals (dated by TCRdb to the early 2020s). About the study as a whole: Two women and a few men aged 18 to 49 years were included in the cohort. For each donor, CD4 naive and CD4 memory were each given three plates, CD8 naive was given two plates, and CD8 memory was given one plate. Blood TCR repertoires of a handful of healthy adults were deeply sequenced to estimate repertoire size and the extent of clonotype sharing between individuals. Between about 0.85 and 9.5 billion PBMCs per donor were obtained by leukapheresis. To increase sequencing depth and limit assay-specific biases, different laboratories used diverse techniques to prepare libraries and sequence TCR repertoires.

Using the deep immunoSEQ assay, multiplex PCR amplified TCR CDR3 regions from genomic DNA. Extracted genomic DNA from each cell subset was spread evenly across all wells of several immunoSEQ 96-well plates, with each plate serving as a replicate. Each replicate PCR for sorted subsets received about 0.2 ug genomic DNA, equal to roughly 29,000 T cell genomes. Purified libraries were measured with a Qubit 3.0 fluorometer, size-checked on a Bioanalyzer 2100, and measured again with the KAPA Library Quantification kit. Each immunoSEQ 96-well plate was sequenced on its own single-read 150-cycle Illumina NextSeq 550 flow cell. The published analysis was carried out like this. Because only junctional sequences without quality scores were contained in the immunoSEQ output, filtering matching that applied to full-length reads could not be performed. To assign V/J genes and CDR3, sequences were annotated against IMGT germline references using PyIR, a Python wrapper for IgBLAST v1.9. Any read was removed if the V/J assignment was weak (E-value above 1e-6), the CDR3 was missing, or the read contained stop codons, out-of-frame junctions, or ambiguous translated residues. A V3J clonotype was defined by an identical inferred V gene, J gene, and CDR3 amino acid sequence. To compute the percentage overlap between repertoires, the number of shared unique clonotypes was divided by the size of the smaller repertoire. Three approaches were used to assess repertoire richness: RTK rarefaction, the Chao1 estimator, and Recon v2.1 estimates of unobserved clonotypes. OLGA was used to compute generation probabilities for all TCRbeta clonotypes that the gDNA method yielded from a handful of donors. The table comes from immuneACCESS by way of TCRdb, which keeps in-frame sequences with V and J called. Part of the clones is missing from these tables; in studies checked, under half for an unresolved V gene and the rest for unknown reasons. That table furnishes V, J and clone size, whereas the DNA furnished D and trimming. Across this sample there are roughly 1,100,000 clones, with about 75% seen only once. About 1.4% of the sample comes from the top ten.

A remark on this clone: The antigen it binds to is not known. Base qualities were left out, and no much larger clone turns up one base away.

General conclusions and limits of the study: Rarefaction of sorted-subset datasets indicated incomplete sequencing despite the large sequencing depth. Pairwise subsampling indicated that sequencing depth was expected to affect the degree of clonotype sharing among donors. Because the study included a small number of donors, the genetic and exposure-history diversity represented was limited. Larger estimated clonotype richness was generally found for naive subsets than for memory subsets. Across a few donors, roughly 5% of naive CD4, roughly 3.5% of naive CD8, about 2.3% of memory CD4, and 0.4% of memory CD8 clonotypes were shared. Only blood was sampled, and tissue TCR repertoires likely differ from those in blood. Higher generation probabilities were observed for clonotypes shared by all four sorted-subset donors than for non-shared clonotypes.

From a lookup of the germline V gene, CDR1 and CDR2 are MGHRA and YSYEKL. Trimmed from V: 6 bases; trimmed from J: 5 bases; junction bases lacking a gene match: 6. There are 13 amino acids in the CDR3, from cysteine to phenylalanine inclusive. Only the CDR3 part of the read is kept: 39 bases, read in frame from the first base. The donors were healthy, HIV-negative adults with no recently reported acute infections or vaccinations. Every donor was a Caucasian adult living in Nashville, Tennessee, USA. CD4+ T cells were enriched through magnetic negative selection, after which naive cells were positively selected on CD45RA and the remaining negative fraction served as the memory subset. Blood was obtained by leukapheresis, after which PBMCs were separated by Ficoll-Histopaque density gradient centrifugation and cryopreserved in liquid nitrogen vapor phase. Analytical flow cytometry was used to check the purity and quantity of each magnetically sorted T cell population. Each sorted fraction had its genomic DNA isolated and then quantified by UV absorbance on a Nanodrop 2000c.

The chain was built from TRBV4-1 and TRBJ2-5; 7 middle bases align to TRBD1. The TCR originated in a man aged 18 to 29 in good health. The sample taken for sequencing was memory CD4+ T cells sorted from blood. The cell subset or site label corresponds to: CD45RA-negative fraction. The DNA sequence follows: TGCGCCAGCAGGCAGGGGGTAGAGGAGACCCAGTACTTC. It translates as CASRQGVEETQYF.